The subject of this entry is one T cell receptor (beta chain). The CDR3 totals 12 residues. V lost 10 bases and J 6 bases, leaving 14 bases between the germline ends. The germline gives CDR1 MDHEN, CDR2 SYDVKM. Intraepithelial and lamina propria lymphocytes were released after the graft tissue was processed. This specimen comes from a study of graft-versus-host responses after intestinal transplantation. As for the study in general: Grafts were multivisceral, liver-intestinal, or isolated intestinal.

Clones were read by immunoSEQ multiplex PCR, and TCRdb kept only the in-frame ones, dropping some. The sample has around 18,000 clones, roughly 80% seen once; the top ten hold more than 5%. The sample here was ileum tissue, taken 17 days after transplant. This chain connects TRBV28 to TRBJ2-3; weak D call: TRBD2 (5 bases). The sequence was collected from a human patient who received an intestinal transplant, so some T cells may come from the graft donor. The CDR3 nucleotides are TGTGCCACCATGTCGGACTCTGATACGCAGTATTTT. Its translation is CATMSDSDTQYF. The whole variable domain, filled in from reference TRBV28 and TRBJ2-3, reads DVKVTQSSRYLVKRTGEKVFLECVQDMDHENMFWYRQDPGLGLRLIYFSYDVKMKEKGDIPEGYSVSREKKERFSLILESASTNQTSMYLCATMSDSDTQYFGPGTRLTVL.